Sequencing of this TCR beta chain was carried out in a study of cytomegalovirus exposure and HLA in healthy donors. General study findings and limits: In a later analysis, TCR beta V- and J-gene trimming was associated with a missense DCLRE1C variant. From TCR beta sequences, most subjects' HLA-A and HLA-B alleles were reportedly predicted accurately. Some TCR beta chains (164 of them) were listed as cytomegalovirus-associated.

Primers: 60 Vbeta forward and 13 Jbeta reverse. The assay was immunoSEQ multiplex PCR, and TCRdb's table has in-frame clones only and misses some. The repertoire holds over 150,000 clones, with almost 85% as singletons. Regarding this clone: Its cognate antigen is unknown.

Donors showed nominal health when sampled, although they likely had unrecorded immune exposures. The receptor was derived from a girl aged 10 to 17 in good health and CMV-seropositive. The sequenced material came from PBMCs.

The CDR3 here is CAISRDFPTYNEQFF. CDR3 nucleotides: TGTGCCATCAGCCGGGACTTCCCAACCTACAATGAGCAGTTCTTC. The gene calls are TRBV10-3 and TRBJ2-1; TRBD2 might be the D (6 bases). The germline CDR1 and CDR2 sequences are ENHRY and SYGVKD. The CDR3 spans 15 residues. The V end lost 6 bases, the J end lost 2 bases, and 14 bases lay between the germline ends.